A single T cell receptor (beta chain) is shown here with its context. Some clones are missing from TCRdb's copy, which holds only in-frame ones; the method was immunoSEQ multiplex PCR. The sample consists of fewer than 30,000 clones, roughly 86% of them appearing once. This CDR3 comprises 13 residues. Trimming stripped 5 bases from V and 7 bases from J, with 9 bases between. Germline V gives CDR1 MNHEY, CDR2 SVGAGI. These data are taken from a study of lymphopenia after photon versus proton radiotherapy. The sequence derives from a man between 45 and 60 years old with gastric cancer. The sample in question was peripheral blood, obtained from a patient treated with photon-based radiotherapy. The chain uses TRBV6-5 and TRBJ1-6; D gene ambiguous. The CDR3 region is CASSTVQNSPLHF. CDR3 coding DNA: TGTGCCAGCAGTACTGTACAGAATTCACCCCTCCACTTT.